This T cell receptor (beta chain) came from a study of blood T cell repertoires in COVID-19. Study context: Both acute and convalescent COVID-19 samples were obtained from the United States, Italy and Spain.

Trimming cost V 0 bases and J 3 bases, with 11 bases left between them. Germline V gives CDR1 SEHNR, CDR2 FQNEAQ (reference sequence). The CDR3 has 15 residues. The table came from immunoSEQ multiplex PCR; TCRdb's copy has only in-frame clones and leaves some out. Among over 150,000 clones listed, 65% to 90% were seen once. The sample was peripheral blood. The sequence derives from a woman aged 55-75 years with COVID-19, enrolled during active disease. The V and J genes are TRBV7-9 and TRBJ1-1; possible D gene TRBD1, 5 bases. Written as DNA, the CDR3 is TGTGCCAGCAGCTTAGCTCAGGGAAGGGACACTGAAGCTTTCTTT. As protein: CASSLAQGRDTEAFF.